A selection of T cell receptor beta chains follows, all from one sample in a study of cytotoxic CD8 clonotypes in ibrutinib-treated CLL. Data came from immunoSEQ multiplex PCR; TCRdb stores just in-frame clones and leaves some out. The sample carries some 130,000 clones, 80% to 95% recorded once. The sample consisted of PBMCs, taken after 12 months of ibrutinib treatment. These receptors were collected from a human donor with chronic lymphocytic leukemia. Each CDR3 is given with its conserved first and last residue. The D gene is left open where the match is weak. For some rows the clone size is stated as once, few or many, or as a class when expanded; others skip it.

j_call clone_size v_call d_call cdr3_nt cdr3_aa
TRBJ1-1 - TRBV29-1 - TGCAGCGTTGGGGGAGGGATGGGCGAAGCTTTCTTT CSVGGGMGEAFF
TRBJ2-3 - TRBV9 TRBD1 TGTGCCAGCAGCGCCTGGGACAGAAGCACAGATACGCAGTATTTT CASSAWDRSTDTQYF
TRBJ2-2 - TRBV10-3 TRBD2 TGTGCCATCAGTGTTGGGACTAAAAACACCGGGGAGCTGTTTTTT CAISVGTKNTGELFF
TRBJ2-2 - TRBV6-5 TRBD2 TGTGCCAGCAGTCCCTCTAGCGGGGGCACCGGGGAGCTGTTTTTT CASSPSSGGTGELFF
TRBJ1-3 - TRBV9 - TGTGCCAGCAATCAAGGCGGGTCTGGAAACACCATATATTTT CASNQGGSGNTIYF
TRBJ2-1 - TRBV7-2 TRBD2 TGTGCCAGCAGCCTTTCTACAGCGGGGTACTACAATGAGCAGTTCTTC CASSLSTAGYYNEQFF
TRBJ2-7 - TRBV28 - TGTGCCAGCAGTTTATTGGGGGGTTCCTACGAGCAGTACTTC CASSLLGGSYEQYF
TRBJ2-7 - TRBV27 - TGTGCCAGCAGTTCGGGGGCACTAGTGGTCGAGCAGTACTTC CASSSGALVVEQYF
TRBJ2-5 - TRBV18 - TGTGCCAGCTCACCACCTCGGACAGACCAAGAGACCCAGTACTTC CASSPPRTDQETQYF
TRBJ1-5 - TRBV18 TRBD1 TGTGCCAGCTCACCTACCGGGACAGGGACACAGCCCCAGCATTTT CASSPTGTGTQPQHF
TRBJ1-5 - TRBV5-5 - TGTGCCAGCAGCGTGGGGGGCCTAAGCAATCAGCCCCAGCATTTT CASSVGGLSNQPQHF
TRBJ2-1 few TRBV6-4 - TGTGCCAGCGGAGGACTTAGCAGTGGTGAGCAGTTCTTC CASGGLSSGEQFF
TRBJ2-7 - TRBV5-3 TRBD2 TGTGCCAGAAGCTTGGCCGGGACTAGCGGGGGTGAACTCTACGAGCAGTACTTC CARSLAGTSGGELYEQYF
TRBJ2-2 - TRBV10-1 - TGCGCCAGCAGTGTTCTATTGGGCGGGGAGCTGTTTTTT CASSVLLGGELFF
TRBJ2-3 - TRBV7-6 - TGTGCCAGCAGCCGGGACACCGGCACAGATACGCAGTATTTT CASSRDTGTDTQYF
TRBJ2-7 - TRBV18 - TGTGCCAGCCACGATCGGGACACTCACTACGAGCAGTACTTC CASHDRDTHYEQYF
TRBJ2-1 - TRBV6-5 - TGTGCCAGCAGAACCCTGACGAGCTCCTACAATGAGCAGTTCTTC CASRTLTSSYNEQFF
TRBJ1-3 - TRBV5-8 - TGTGCCAGCAGCAGATACAGGGTTTCTGGAAACACCATATATTTT CASSRYRVSGNTIYF
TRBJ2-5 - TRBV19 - TGTGCCAGTACCAAAGGATTGTGGGGGGCGGGAGAGACCCAGTACTTC CASTKGLWGAGETQYF
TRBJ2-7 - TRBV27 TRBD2 TGTGCCAGCAGTGGCACCGGGACTAGCGACTACGAGCAGTACTTC CASSGTGTSDYEQYF
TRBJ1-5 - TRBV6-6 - TGTGCCAGCAGAGACAGAATCAATCAGCCCCAGCATTTT CASRDRINQPQHF
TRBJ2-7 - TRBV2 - TGTGCCAGCAGTGACCTGAGCACCTACGAGCAGTACTTC CASSDLSTYEQYF